Sequencing of this T cell receptor beta chain was carried out in a study of blood T cells in healthy people across ages (dated by TCRdb to the mid-2010s). Concerning the study at large: In model experiments, template switching captured about one uniquely barcoded TCR beta cDNA molecule for every two T cells. The study measured age-related changes in TCR beta repertoire diversity using deep sequencing normalized with unique cDNA molecular identifiers. Donors were grouped into four age groups: young (average 16 years), middle-aged (around 39), aged (roughly 67) and long-lived (approximately 81). To avoid experimental bias, donors of different ages were spread randomly across the sequencing lanes. For two donors (one aged 18 to 29 and one aged 80 or older), the study analyzed two additional independent replicas of 1 million unique cDNA reads from the same blood draw.

Donors were 39 systemically healthy Caucasian individuals from Russia aged roughly 6 to 95 years. Around 10 milliliters of peripheral blood were collected from each donor into EDTA-treated Vacutainer tubes. Ficoll-Paque density-gradient centrifugation was used to isolate PBMCs, with at least 7 million per sample. Total RNA was extracted from PBMCs with Trizol reagent, with at least 6 micrograms obtained per sample. Naive CD45RAhigh/CD27high T cell percentages were measured by flow cytometry on a PBMC aliquot from every donor. Beyond this particular receptor, the publication reports: Observed TCR beta diversity per million T cells fell roughly linearly with age, and a significant reduction was already apparent by age around 40. Because the CMV infection status of the donors was unknown, age-related changes in expanded clonotypes may potentially have been confounded. A strong correlation was found between observed TCR beta diversity and the percentage of naive T cells measured by flow cytometry. Estimates of total diversity from one million sequenced T cells were regarded as lower bounds and underestimates. Because profiling used bulk unsorted PBMCs, naive and antigen-experienced compartments could not be compared conclusively. Compared with the aged group, more naive CD4+ T cells, fewer expanded clones and increased TCR diversity were shown by the long-lived group, suggesting age selection.

A note on this clonotype: The clone's antigen remains unknown. Qualities for individual bases were not recorded, and no much larger clone is one base off.

Libraries were made using 5' RACE. Instrument on record: Illumina HiSeq 2500. A second roughly 7 to 11 cycle PCR used a sample-barcoded 5' primer and a J-beta primer mix. Each TCR beta cDNA molecule received a unique molecular identifier from a template-switch 5' adaptor carrying 12 random nucleotides. Each sample yielded at least 3 million CDR3-containing paired-end reads. First-strand cDNA was synthesized from all RNA with the Mint cDNA synthesis kit, primed by a TRBC-specific oligonucleotide. Following uracil-DNA glycosylase treatment, all cDNA underwent a first 18-cycle PCR with the universal primers M1SS and BC2_uni_R. On the authors' methods: Normalization of each sample was performed by random selection of 1 million high-quality reads, each carrying a distinct molecular identifier. Instead of being binned into consensus sequences, reads that shared molecular identifiers were thrown out. CDR3 identification, clonotype clustering and error correction used MiTCR with a Q25 quality threshold and the strictest error-elimination algorithm. A nonparametric unseen species model with Euler transformation was used to estimate lower-bound total TCR beta diversity. Using fastp at Q25 and MiXCR, TCRdb reprocessed the public reads and kept productive beta chains. Rows merge per CDR3 protein into single entries with the most common DNA and genes. Here the V and J calls rest on TCRdb's processing, not on the authors' analysis. This sample has under 2 million distinct CDR3 sequences in its table, and roughly a third of those were observed once. The top ten hold about 11% of the sample.

The CDR3 starts with the cysteine, ends with the phenylalanine, and has 16 residues. The only DNA kept is the CDR3, 48 bases in frame from the first base. The V end gives up 3 bases and the J end 4 bases, leaving 10 bases in the junction not matched to a gene. CDR1 and CDR2, per the germline V gene, are KGHSH and LQKENI. This clonotype was obtained from a woman in her 30s in good health. Sequences were obtained from blood. This receptor chain uses TRBV18 and TRBJ2-7; TRBD2 matches 9 bases in the middle. The DNA is as follows: TGTGCCAGCTCACCCCTGACTAGCGGCGGAGGGTACGAGCAGTACTTC. Its amino acids are CASSPLTSGGGYEQYF.